These 3 T cell receptor beta chains were all obtained from the same sample, sequenced in a study of T cell responses to AZD1222 COVID-19 vaccine. Libraries were prepared by immunoSEQ multiplex PCR; TCRdb keeps only in-frame clonotypes and omits some of them. Found here are 100,000 to 150,000 clones, about 92% of them singletons; the top ten hold around 5%. The source was peripheral blood, collected 28 days after the second AZD1222 dose. The receptors were gathered from an adult who received the AZD1222 COVID-19 vaccine.

V usage is TRBV7-2 and J usage is TRBJ2-2; D call uncertain. The CDR3 has 16 residues. Trimming left V 4 bases short and J 2 bases short, with 14 bases between. CDR1 and CDR2 (germline): SGHTA, FQGNSA. The chain's CDR3 is CASSSQGLANTGELFF. Here the CDR3 DNA reads TGTGCCAGCAGCTCGCAAGGCTTAGCAAACACCGGGGAGCTGTTTTTT.

The J gene is TRBJ2-3, the V gene TRBV15; 8 bases map to TRBD2. The CDR3 is 15 residues long. The germline CDR1 and CDR2 sequences are LNHNV and YYDKDF (reference sequence). V lost 8 bases and J lost 2; bases outside the gene matches: 9. CDR3 nucleotides: TGTGCCACCGGGGCGGGGGGACCCCTCACAGATACGCAGTATTTT. Encoded protein: CATGAGGPLTDTQYF.

This chain's CDR3 is CAISEPGQGPYNEQFF. CDR3 in DNA: TGTGCCATCAGTGAGCCGGGACAGGGACCCTACAATGAGCAGTTCTTC. The rearrangement links TRBV10-3 to TRBJ2-1; TRBD1 agrees at 9 bases. V dropped 2 bases and J dropped 2; count of bases not matched to a gene: 4. This CDR3 spans 16 amino acids. CDR1 and CDR2 (germline): ENHRY, SYGVKD.